The next 30 T cell receptor beta chains were all read from a single sample in a study of T-cell memory formation after mild COVID-19. MiXCR was run by TCRdb on the 5' RACE reads, yielding one entry per CDR3 protein. This repertoire shows fewer than 600,000 distinct CDR3 sequences, 20% to 25% found once; its top ten account for roughly 9.1%. The sample taken for sequencing was PBMCs or a T cell subset sorted from them (not recorded which). These receptors all stem from an adult woman who had mild COVID-19 (a few samples of this study predate the infection). Cell type and time point are not known.

This clonotype was detected ten times or more. The chain employs TRBV25-1 and TRBJ1-5, with unresolved D. The V gene lost 2 bases and the J gene lost 9 bases, with 14 bases spanning the gap. The CDR3 is 14 amino acids. Germline V gene sequence: CDR1 MGHDK, CDR2 SYGVNS. In DNA form, the CDR3 reads TGTGCCAGCAGTGAACTGGAATCGGCCGCGCCCCAGCATTTT. This gives the protein CASSELESAAPQHF.

This chain connects TRBV12-3 or TRBV12-4 to TRBJ2-7; 8 bases are shared with TRBD1. V was clipped by 6 bases and J by 6 bases; unmatched bases: 4. The CDR3 covers 12 residues. The DNA for the CDR3 is TGTGCCAGCAGGCCTACAGGGGGCGAGCAGTACTTC. Translation gives CASRPTGGEQYF.

This clonotype was picked up a small number of times. Germline and junction disagree at one end, which may indicate a read error. V gene TRBV20-1 combines with J gene TRBJ1-1; D remains unclear. The CDR3 loop spans 16 amino acids. CDR1 and CDR2 from the germline V gene are DFQATT and SNEGSKA (reference sequence). Here the CDR3 reads CSARDWGVRVNTEAFF. In DNA, the CDR3 is TGCAGTGCTAGAGATTGGGGTGTGAGGGTGAATACTGAAGCTTTCTTT.

This clonotype was observed a few times. The chain has TRBV7-9 and TRBJ2-7; D might be TRBD2 (6 bases). V shed 2 bases and J shed 4 bases, with 15 bases lying between them. The CDR3 has 15 amino acids. Germline assignment: CDR1 SEHNR and CDR2 FQNEAQ (reference sequence). The CDR3 DNA is TGTGCCAGCAGCTTACGGCCGGGGGAGAATTACGAGCAGTACTTC. This encodes CASSLRPGENYEQYF.

This clonotype was recorded only once. The chain combines TRBV5-6 with TRBJ1-2; D gene ambiguous. This CDR3 is 15 amino acids long. The germline gives CDR1 SGHDT, CDR2 YYEEEE. Trimming removed 1 base at V and 0 bases at J, with 10 bases between. This CDR3 reads CASSLRASANYGYTF. CDR3 coding DNA: TGTGCCAGCAGCTTGCGGGCCTCAGCTAACTATGGCTACACCTTC.

The chain couples TRBV7-8 to TRBJ2-7, with 11 bases fitting TRBD1. This CDR3 has 16 residues. Germline lookup yields CDR1 SGHVS and CDR2 FQNEAQ. The V segment lost 1 base and the J segment 4 bases; nucleotides outside the gene matches: 6. The CDR3 reads CASSLVPGQGEYEQYF. The CDR3, as DNA: TGTGCCAGCAGCTTAGTTCCGGGACAGGGGGAGTACGAGCAGTACTTC.

This clonotype was picked up a small number of times. CDR3 sequence (DNA): TGTGCCAGCAGCGTAGGAACGGGGGTGAGGGGTTTAAAAGAGACCCAGTACTTC. Protein sequence: CASSVGTGVRGLKETQYF. V gene TRBV9 combines with J gene TRBJ2-5; weak D call: TRBD2 (6 bases). From germline, CDR1 is SGDLS and CDR2 YYNGEE. The CDR3 contains 18 residues. V lost 0 bases to trimming and J lost 3 bases, with 21 bases between them.

The gene calls are TRBV20-1 and TRBJ1-1; 7 positions match TRBD1. V trimming: 0 bases; J trimming: 1 base; junction bases outside the gene matches: 5. This CDR3 is built from 15 residues. Germline V gene sequence: CDR1 DFQATT, CDR2 SNEGSKA (reference sequence). In DNA, the CDR3 is TGCAGTGCTAGAGATTCCCGGACAGGGAACACTGAAGCTTTCTTT. It yields the protein CSARDSRTGNTEAFF.

This chain links TRBV3-1 with TRBJ2-3, with D possibly TRBD1 on 6 matching bases. The V gene lost 0 bases and the J gene lost 4 bases, with 14 bases spanning the gap. Germline CDR1 reads LGHDT; CDR2 reads YNNKEL (reference sequence). This CDR3 contains 16 residues. CDR3: CASSQDRYEGADTQYF. The CDR3 region has the DNA TGTGCCAGCAGCCAAGATCGTTACGAGGGGGCAGATACGCAGTATTTT.

The table lists this clonotype with a count of one. The rearrangement joins TRBV30 to TRBJ2-5, with TRBD2 as a possible D gene (5 bases). The CDR3 is made up of 13 amino acids. V was trimmed by 2 bases and J by 4 bases, leaving 11 bases between them. Germline V CDR1 and CDR2: GTSNPN, SVGIG (reference sequence). CDR3 DNA sequence: TGTGCCTGGAGTAAACTAGAGAGAGAGACCCAGTACTTC. Translation gives CAWSKLERETQYF.

This clonotype appeared a few times. In DNA form, the CDR3 reads TGTGCCAGCAGTAACGGACTGAACCCTGGAAACACCATATATTTT. This encodes CASSNGLNPGNTIYF. The chain is built from TRBV12-3 or TRBV12-4 and TRBJ1-3; D gene unclear. The CDR3 contains 15 residues. The V gene lost 5 bases and the J gene lost 2 bases, with 13 bases spanning the gap.

The chain is built from TRBV12-3 or TRBV12-4 and TRBJ2-1, with D maybe TRBD1 (5 bases). Deletions cut 2 bases from V and 6 bases from J, with 14 bases between. The CDR3 extends over 15 amino acids. Written as DNA, the CDR3 is TGTGCCAGCAGTTTAAGTGGGGCGAAATTCAATGAGCAGTTCTTC. As protein: CASSLSGAKFNEQFF.

This clonotype has a handful of counts. This rearrangement joins TRBV14 to TRBJ2-7; perhaps TRBD1 as D (6 bases). CDR3 size: 15 residues. Trimming left V 3 bases short and J 3 bases short, with 15 bases between. From germline, CDR1 is SGHDN and CDR2 FVKESK. The CDR3 coding sequence is TGTGCCAGCAGCCACTTAGGGGGTCCTTACTACGAGCAGTACTTC. This codes for CASSHLGGPYYEQYF.

This clonotype was seen a handful of times. In DNA, the CDR3 is TGCAGTGCTAGAGATCAAATGTCTGGAGCCCCTGAAGCTTTCTTT. This sequence encodes CSARDQMSGAPEAFF. The rearrangement links TRBV20-1 to TRBJ1-1; D not resolved. Germline V CDR1 and CDR2: DFQATT, SNEGSKA (reference sequence). Trimming left V 0 bases short and J 6 bases short, with 17 bases between. This CDR3 spans 15 amino acids.

This clonotype turned up a few times. The gene calls are TRBV7-8 and TRBJ1-6, with D unresolved. Germline V gives CDR1 SGHVS, CDR2 FQNEAQ. This CDR3 has 18 residues. V dropped 3 bases and J dropped 0 bases, with 15 bases sitting between them. This CDR3 is CASSFGSLAGSYNSPLHF. CDR3 nucleotide sequence: TGTGCCAGCAGCTTTGGGAGTCTTGCTGGCTCCTATAATTCACCCCTCCACTTT. The variable domain in full, with the rest retrieved from reference TRBV7-8 and TRBJ1-6, is GAGVSQSPRYKVAKRGQDVALRCDPISGHVSLFWYQQALGQGPEFLTYFQNEAQLDKSGLPSDRFFAERPEGSVSTLKIQRTQQEDSAVYLCASSFGSLAGSYNSPLHFGNGTRLTVT.

This clonotype showed up just a few times. This CDR3 is CAWSSDRVEFF. CDR3 coding DNA: TGTGCCTGGAGTTCCGACAGGGTAGAGTTCTTC. This chain joins TRBV30 and TRBJ2-1, with TRBD1 matching over 7 bases. Germline V gene sequence: CDR1 GTSNPN, CDR2 SVGIG (reference sequence). The CDR3 length is 11 residues. V gave up 2 bases and J gave up 14 bases; unmatched junction bases: 6.

This clonotype was detected a few times. This chain joins TRBV7-6 and TRBJ2-1, with 10 bases matching TRBD2. The CDR3 runs 16 residues. CDR1 is SGHVS, CDR2 FNYEAQ, per germline. J lost 6 bases, V lost 5 bases, and 10 bases had no gene match. The CDR3 spells CASSRGFLAGVNEQFF. CDR3 coding DNA: TGTGCCAGCAGCCGCGGGTTCCTAGCGGGAGTCAATGAGCAGTTCTTC.

This sequence joins TRBV4-1 and TRBJ1-3, with TRBD1 identical over 9 bases. V was clipped by 2 bases and J by 1 base; unmatched bases: 9. This CDR3 comprises 18 residues. Germline V CDR1 and CDR2: MGHRA, YSYEKL. The CDR3 loop reads CASSQTGGAFLSGNTIYF. The CDR3 DNA sequence: TGCGCCAGCAGCCAAACAGGGGGCGCATTTTTGTCTGGAAACACCATATATTTT.

This clonotype was seen a handful of times. V gene TRBV20-1 combines with J gene TRBJ2-6, with D maybe TRBD2 (6 bases). Trimming left V 5 bases short and J 4 bases short, with 15 bases between. The CDR3 is 15 residues long. The germline gives CDR1 DFQATT, CDR2 SNEGSKA (reference sequence). Here the CDR3 reads CSAPPSGAGANVLTF. In nucleotides, the CDR3 is TGCAGTGCTCCTCCCTCGGGAGCCGGGGCCAACGTCCTGACTTTC.

This rearrangement joins TRBV18 to TRBJ2-5; D is unclear. Trimming cost V 0 bases and J 5 bases, with 10 bases left between them. The CDR3 extends over 14 amino acids. Germline CDR1 reads KGHSH; CDR2 reads LQKENI. The CDR3 region is CASSPPQGVETQYF. CDR3 DNA sequence: TGTGCCAGCTCACCACCTCAAGGCGTTGAGACCCAGTACTTC.

Only a few counts were recorded for this clonotype. The chain is built from TRBV27 and TRBJ2-1; TRBD1 aligns across 7 bases. The CDR3 runs to 15 residues. Germline trimming cut 2 bases from V and 2 bases from J; bases unmatched to any gene: 3. Germline CDR1 reads MNHEY; CDR2 reads SMNVEV (reference sequence). CDR3: CASSLEGATYNEQFF. The CDR3 DNA is TGTGCCAGCAGTTTAGAGGGGGCGACCTACAATGAGCAGTTCTTC.

This clonotype was counted a few times. The CDR3 nucleotides read TGTGCCAGCAGTTTATGGACAGGGGTTAGCAATCAGCCCCAGCATTTT. Translated: CASSLWTGVSNQPQHF. The chain joins TRBV12-3 or TRBV12-4 to TRBJ1-5, with TRBD1 identical over 9 bases. V dropped 2 bases and J dropped 0; count of bases not matched to a gene: 2. The CDR3 loop spans 16 amino acids.

The genes are TRBV14 and TRBJ2-3; D unclear. The CDR3 has 16 residues. Trimming pared 4 bases from V and 6 bases from J, leaving 20 bases between. Germline CDR1 and CDR2: SGHDN and FVKESK. The CDR3 sequence is CASSPPTGRRLDTQYF. In DNA, the CDR3 is TGTGCCAGCAGCCCACCTACCGGGCGCCGGTTGGATACGCAGTATTTT. Together with reference TRBV14 and TRBJ2-3, the CDR3 gives the full variable domain: EAGVTQFPSHSVIEKGQTVTLRCDPISGHDNLYWYRRVMGKEIKFLLHFVKESKQDESGMPNNRFLAERTGGTYSTLKVQPAELEDSGVYFCASSPPTGRRLDTQYFGPGTRLTVL.

The chain uses TRBV18 and TRBJ1-2; no firm D call. This CDR3 has 12 amino acids. V gave up 3 bases and J gave up 5 bases, with 7 bases separating them. Germline V gene lookup returns CDR1 KGHSH and CDR2 LQKENI. The CDR3 here is CASSPKGYGYTF. CDR3 in DNA: TGTGCCAGCTCACCTAAAGGATATGGCTACACCTTC.

The V call is TRBV12-3 or TRBV12-4, the J call TRBJ2-4, with a weak D call TRBD1 (5 bases). Trimming pared 5 bases from V and 11 bases from J, leaving 13 bases between. The CDR3 is 12 amino acids. The CDR3, as DNA: TGTGCCAGCAGTCCCTCAGGGTATGTTCAGTACTTC. It is translated as CASSPSGYVQYF.

The chain is built from TRBV7-9 and TRBJ1-4; maybe TRBD1 (5 bases). The germline CDR1 and CDR2 sequences are SEHNR and FQNEAQ (reference sequence). Trimming stripped 3 bases from V and 6 bases from J, with 14 bases between. This CDR3 has 15 amino acids. CDR3 residues: CASSLGVGMDEKLFF. The CDR3 DNA follows: TGTGCCAGCAGCTTGGGGGTAGGGATGGATGAAAAACTGTTTTTT.

In this sample, this clonotype turned up a few times. The gene calls are TRBV19 and TRBJ1-1, with a tentative D call TRBD1 (5 bases). V lost 8 bases to trimming and J lost 0 bases, with 16 bases between them. The CDR3 contains 15 residues. Per germline, CDR1 LNHDA and CDR2 SQIVND (reference sequence). The CDR3 DNA is TGTGCCAGTGTGTGGTCGCGGGGGATGAACACTGAAGCTTTCTTT. Its protein is CASVWSRGMNTEAFF.

The chain recombines TRBV24-1 with TRBJ2-2, with no clear D. The CDR3 is made up of 16 amino acids. V was trimmed by 3 bases and J by 2 bases, leaving 12 bases between them. Per germline, CDR1 KGHDR and CDR2 SFDVKD. The CDR3 coding sequence is TGTGCCACCAGTGATCCCACCGCAGGAAACACCGGGGAGCTGTTTTTT. This sequence encodes CATSDPTAGNTGELFF.

This clonotype was seen only a few times. The rearrangement links TRBV7-2 to TRBJ2-3; 9 nucleotides align to TRBD2. After removal of 8 bases from V and 4 bases from J, the junction contained 13 bases not matched to a gene. The CDR3 is 16 amino acids. Germline V gene lookup returns CDR1 SGHTA and CDR2 FQGNSA. CDR3 in amino acids: CASSGGAGGPSDTQYF. In DNA form, the CDR3 reads TGTGCCAGCTCTGGCGGGGCGGGAGGGCCCTCAGATACGCAGTATTTT.

The CDR3 coding sequence is TGTGCCAGCAGTTTAGAATCCAGCGGGGGGGGTGGACAGTACTTC. It encodes CASSLESSGGGGQYF. V gene TRBV12-3 or TRBV12-4 combines with J gene TRBJ2-5, with TRBD2 identical over 10 bases. The CDR3 spans 15 residues. V was clipped by 1 base and J by 11 bases; unmatched bases: 10.